This is a list of T cell receptor beta chains from one sample in a study of cytomegalovirus exposure and HLA in healthy donors. Here immunoSEQ multiplex PCR was the method, and the copy in TCRdb shows in-frame clones only, minus some. The sample contains 85,000 to 100,000 clones, over 70% of which appear only once. Sequences were obtained from PBMCs. The receptors come from a girl aged 2 to 10 in good health and CMV-seropositive. CDR3s include the opening cysteine and the closing phenylalanine or tryptophan. A D gene is named only where the DNA matches it firmly. Clone sizes are given selectively: once, few, many, or a class where the clone is expanded.

length,size,J,V,D,CDR3,DNA
15,-,TRBJ1-1,TRBV6-5,TRBD1,CASSYTGVGNTEAFF,TGTGCCAGCAGTTACACAGGGGTAGGGAACACTGAAGCTTTCTTT
14,few,TRBJ2-1,TRBV7-9,TRBD2,CASSLAVTSGNKIF,TGTGCCAGCAGCTTAGCAGTGACTAGCGGGAATAAGATCTTC
18,once,TRBJ1-2,TRBV18,-,CASSPTPPQGRHNYGYTF,TGTGCCAGCTCACCCACTCCCCCCCAGGGGAGACATAACTATGGCTACACCTTC
13,-,TRBJ2-7,TRBV28,-,CASRTRGYGEQYF,TGTGCCAGCAGGACCCGGGGATATGGGGAGCAGTACTTC
17,-,TRBJ2-3,TRBV4-3,-,CASSSYITLVSTDTQYF,TGCGCCAGCAGCTCCTATATCACGTTAGTAAGCACAGATACGCAGTATTTT
15,-,TRBJ2-1,TRBV6-4,-,CASSDPPDSYNEQFF,TGTGCCAGCAGTGACCCACCAGATTCCTACAATGAGCAGTTCTTC
16,-,TRBJ1-2,TRBV12-2,-,CASRSRPGVNRLGYTF,TGTGCAAGTCGCTCCCGGCCAGGGGTTAATCGGTTAGGCTACACCTTC
13,-,TRBJ1-2,TRBV6-5,TRBD1,CASSPTGAYGYTF,TGTGCCAGCAGCCCGACAGGGGCCTATGGCTACACCTTC
13,-,TRBJ2-7,TRBV29-1,-,CSVSRPGLVEQYF,TGCAGCGTTTCCCGACCCGGACTGGTGGAGCAGTACTTC
17,-,TRBJ1-4,TRBV5-6,TRBD1,CASSPPPDREFNEKLFF,TGTGCCAGCAGCCCACCCCCGGACAGGGAATTTAATGAAAAACTGTTTTTT
15,-,TRBJ2-3,TRBV29-1,TRBD2,CSVVLTSGRGDTQYF,TGCAGCGTTGTTCTGACTAGCGGGAGGGGAGATACGCAGTATTTT
14,-,TRBJ1-4,TRBV29-1,-,CSVVGLHSEEKLFF,TGCAGCGTTGTGGGCCTACACTCCGAAGAAAAACTGTTTTTT
16,few,TRBJ2-3,TRBV7-2,-,CASSSRRGGITDTQYF,TGTGCCAGCAGCTCCCGTCGGGGCGGGATCACAGATACGCAGTATTTT
16,-,TRBJ1-3,TRBV19,TRBD1,CASQKGTDISGNTIYF,TGTGCCAGCCAAAAAGGGACAGATATCTCTGGAAACACCATATATTTT
15,-,TRBJ2-1,TRBV27,TRBD2,CASSSGLAGPIEQFF,TGTGCCAGCAGTTCCGGACTAGCGGGACCCATTGAGCAGTTCTTC
15,-,TRBJ2-3,TRBV7-3,-,CASSLNRVYTDTQYF,TGTGCCAGCAGCTTAAATCGAGTATACACAGATACGCAGTATTTT
18,-,TRBJ2-1,TRBV7-6,-,CASSLFPQRSSSYNEQFF,TGTGCCAGCAGCTTATTTCCCCAGCGGTCGAGCTCCTACAATGAGCAGTTCTTC
14,-,TRBJ2-7,TRBV6-5,-,CASSLGPQGYERYF,TGTGCCAGCAGTTTAGGCCCCCAAGGCTACGAGCGGTACTTC
13,-,TRBJ2-7,TRBV6-1,TRBD2,CASTKGGVYEQYF,TGTGCCAGCACCAAGGGAGGGGTCTACGAGCAGTACTTC
13,-,TRBJ1-2,TRBV30,-,CAWSAWSNYGYTF,TGTGCCTGGAGTGCTTGGAGTAACTATGGCTACACCTTC
13,few,TRBJ2-7,TRBV19,-,CASSPVPSDEQYF,TGTGCCAGTAGTCCGGTGCCGAGCGACGAGCAGTACTTC
14,-,TRBJ2-1,TRBV2,-,CASSEAPAYNEQFF,TGTGCCAGCAGTGAAGCTCCGGCCTACAATGAGCAGTTCTTC
14,-,TRBJ2-3,TRBV18,-,CASSPFRGTDTQYF,TGTGCCAGCTCACCATTCAGGGGTACAGATACGCAGTATTTT
19,-,TRBJ1-2,TRBV12-5,TRBD1,CASGLVLQTGGNFVDGYTF,TGTGCTAGTGGTTTGGTACTCCAGACAGGGGGCAATTTTGTGGATGGCTACACCTTC